Listed below are T cell receptor beta chains from one sample, sequenced in a study of T cell repertoires in cytomegalovirus infection. TCRdb re-analysed the reads in MiXCR, keeping a single row per CDR3 protein. The profile shows almost 500,000 distinct CDR3 sequences, around 11% of them singletons. The sample comprised PBMCs. These receptors were obtained from a human donor in good health (CMV status not recorded). Some clones in this sample may be carry-over from other donors' samples. Each CDR3 is given with its conserved first and last residue. A D gene is named only where the DNA matches it firmly. Only part of the rows carry a size: once, few, many, or a class if the clone is expanded.

CASSESSAGTGNTIYF,TGCGCCAGCAGTGAGTCGAGCGCGGGGACGGGAAACACCATATATTTT,TRBJ1-3,TRBV10-1,NA,NA
CASSLTGQPQHF,TGTGCCAGCAGCTTGACGGGTCAGCCCCAGCATTTT,TRBJ1-5,TRBV7-2,many,NA
CASSVRGGSGRANTGELFF,TGTGCCAGCAGCGTTAGGGGGGGTTCCGGCCGAGCGAACACCGGGGAGCTGTTTTTT,TRBJ2-2,TRBV7-3,many,NA
CASSFWSSPLHF,TGTGCCAGCAGCTTCTGGAGTTCACCCCTCCACTTT,TRBJ1-6,TRBV7-2,many,NA
CASGSSPGDYGYTF,TGTGCTAGTGGTTCCAGCCCCGGGGACTATGGCTACACCTTC,TRBJ1-2,TRBV12-5,NA,NA
CASSLAGLGEKLFF,TGTGCCAGCAGCTTGGCCGGTCTCGGGGAAAAACTGTTTTTT,TRBJ1-4,TRBV11-2,many,NA
CASSQARIETQYF,TGTGCCAGCAGCCAAGCTCGAATTGAGACCCAGTACTTC,TRBJ2-5,TRBV3-1,few,NA
CASTYPNTEAFF,TGTGCCAGCACTTACCCGAACACTGAAGCTTTCTTT,TRBJ1-1,TRBV2,many,NA
CSAPPGLTDTQYF,TGCAGTGCCCCTCCGGGACTAACAGATACGCAGTATTTT,TRBJ2-3,TRBV20-1,NA,TRBD2
CASSLLQNYGYTF,TGTGCCAGCAGCCTCTTACAGAACTATGGCTACACCTTC,TRBJ1-2,TRBV28,many,NA
CASSYRENTGELFF,TGTGCCAGCAGTTACCGGGAGAACACCGGGGAGCTGTTTTTT,TRBJ2-2,TRBV6-5,NA,NA
CASSIESQGYGFTF,TGTGCCAGTAGTATCGAGTCACAGGGCTATGGCTTCACCTTC,TRBJ1-2,TRBV19,once,NA
CASSDGRGLEQYF,TGTGCCAGCAGCGATGGTAGGGGGCTCGAGCAGTACTTC,TRBJ2-7,TRBV5-5,NA,TRBD1
CASSSQGPVGTEAFF,TGTGCCAGCAGCTCCCAGGGACCGGTCGGCACTGAAGCTTTCTTT,TRBJ1-1,TRBV7-9,many,NA
CSAPPTTGQRYGYTF,TGCAGTGCCCCACCAACTACCGGACAGAGATATGGCTACACCTTC,TRBJ1-2,TRBV20-1,NA,NA
CASSFGDFLTDTQYF,TGTGCCAGCAGTTTCGGGGACTTCCTCACAGATACGCAGTATTTT,TRBJ2-3,TRBV28,many,NA
CASSTTLGMREIQYF,TGTGCCAGCAGTACGACTCTGGGGATGCGGGAGATCCAGTACTTC,TRBJ2-5,TRBV27,NA,TRBD2
CASSYMGSEQYF,TGTGCCAGCAGTTACATGGGAAGCGAGCAGTACTTC,TRBJ2-7,TRBV6-6,few,NA
CASSTSGGFQETQYF,TGTGCCAGTAGCACTAGCGGGGGCTTCCAAGAGACCCAGTACTTC,TRBJ2-5,TRBV19,many,TRBD2
CASSLLAGLYNEQFF,TGTGCCAGCAGCCTACTAGCGGGGTTATACAATGAGCAGTTCTTC,TRBJ2-1,TRBV11-2,few,TRBD2
CASSLGARGLLSF,TGTGCCAGCAGCTTAGGAGCTAGGGGACTACTCTCTTTC,TRBJ1-2,TRBV7-9,many,NA
CSASPALPGGNEQFF,TGCAGTGCTAGCCCCGCCTTGCCGGGAGGTAATGAGCAGTTCTTC,TRBJ2-1,TRBV20-1,NA,TRBD2
CASIQTGGSRTEAFF,TGTGCCAGTATCCAGACAGGGGGCAGTAGGACTGAAGCTTTCTTT,TRBJ1-1,TRBV19,many,TRBD1
CASSLGTGTEAFF,TGTGCCAGCAGCTTAGGGACCGGCACTGAAGCTTTCTTT,TRBJ1-1,TRBV7-7,many,NA
CASSLWARKNQPQHF,TGTGCCAGCAGTTTATGGGCTCGGAAGAATCAGCCCCAGCATTTT,TRBJ1-5,TRBV12-3/TRBV12-4,many,NA
CAWTYSTEAFF,TGTGCCTGGACCTACAGCACTGAAGCTTTCTTT,TRBJ1-1,TRBV30,NA,NA
CASSEGRANYGYTF,TGTGCCAGCAGTGAGGGCAGAGCTAACTATGGCTACACCTTC,TRBJ1-2,TRBV2,many,NA
CASSLVGSGIRADTQYF,TGTGCCAGCAGCTTAGTAGGTTCGGGGATAAGGGCAGATACGCAGTATTTT,TRBJ2-3,TRBV11-2,many,NA
CATSREERIANTGELFF,TGTGCCACCAGCAGAGAAGAGAGGATCGCGAACACCGGGGAGCTGTTTTTT,TRBJ2-2,TRBV15,NA,NA
CASSLRAYTGELFF,TGTGCCAGCAGCTTGAGGGCCTACACCGGGGAGCTGTTTTTT,TRBJ2-2,TRBV7-3,many,NA
CASRETSYYNEQFF,TGTGCCAGTAGGGAGACTAGCTACTACAATGAGCAGTTCTTC,TRBJ2-1,TRBV19,many,TRBD2
CASSDSSFTGKRNEKLFF,TGTGCCAGCAGTGACTCGAGTTTTACAGGGAAACGGAATGAAAAACTGTTTTTT,TRBJ1-4,TRBV6-4,many,NA
CASTQGDTEAFF,TGTGCCAGCACCCAGGGGGACACTGAAGCTTTCTTT,TRBJ1-1,TRBV3-1,NA,TRBD1
CASSTSRGANTGELFF,TGTGCCAGCAGTACTTCTCGCGGGGCGAACACCGGGGAGCTGTTTTTT,TRBJ2-2,TRBV6-1,many,NA
CASSQGHRSDSNEKLFF,TGTGCCAGCAGCCAAGGACACCGCAGTGATTCTAATGAAAAACTGTTTTTT,TRBJ1-4,TRBV4-2,many,NA
CASSLVKEHEQFF,TGTGCCAGCAGCTTAGTAAAGGAGCACGAGCAGTTCTTC,TRBJ2-1,TRBV7-8,many,NA
CASSGISYEQYF,TGTGCCAGCAGTGGGATCTCCTACGAGCAGTACTTC,TRBJ2-7,TRBV25-1,many,NA
CASKPGQGHGYTF,TGTGCCAGCAAACCCGGACAGGGGCATGGCTACACCTTC,TRBJ1-2,TRBV6-4,NA,TRBD1
CSVEAQGGNTEAFF,TGCAGCGTTGAGGCGCAGGGCGGAAACACTGAAGCTTTCTTT,TRBJ1-1,TRBV29-1,few,NA
CASQGANTGELFF,TGTGCCAGCCAGGGGGCGAACACCGGGGAGCTGTTTTTT,TRBJ2-2,TRBV7-3,many,TRBD1
CASSLETSGVGDTQYF,TGCGCCAGCAGCTTGGAAACTAGCGGGGTGGGAGATACGCAGTATTTT,TRBJ2-3,TRBV5-1,many,TRBD2
CASSLPTLNGNTIYF,TGTGCCAGCAGTTTACCGACGTTAAATGGAAACACCATATATTTT,TRBJ1-3,TRBV28,many,NA
CASSPVGDTGELFF,TGTGCCAGCAGCCCCGTAGGGGACACCGGGGAGCTGTTTTTT,TRBJ2-2,TRBV5-5,NA,NA
CASSFIRGTPNTEAFF,TGTGCCAGCAGCTTTATCCGGGGGACGCCGAACACTGAAGCTTTCTTT,TRBJ1-1,TRBV7-8,many,NA
CAISERRDSSYEQYF,TGTGCCATCAGTGAACGTAGGGACAGCTCCTACGAGCAGTACTTC,TRBJ2-7,TRBV10-3,few,TRBD1
CASSLAGGRDSSYEQYF,TGTGCCAGCAGCTTAGCGGGCGGGAGGGACTCCTCCTACGAGCAGTACTTC,TRBJ2-7,TRBV7-9,many,TRBD2
CASSAQGGTDTQYF,TGTGCCAGCAGCGCTCAGGGGGGCACAGATACGCAGTATTTT,TRBJ2-3,TRBV9,many,TRBD1
CASNVGDTGELFF,TGTGCCAGTAACGTTGGCGACACCGGGGAGCTGTTTTTT,TRBJ2-2,TRBV19,few,NA
CASSSPGQGFSGANVLTF,TGTGCCAGCAGTTCCCCCGGACAGGGATTCTCTGGGGCCAACGTCCTGACTTTC,TRBJ2-6,TRBV6-2/TRBV6-3,many,TRBD1
CASSEVGKNIQYF,TGTGCCAGCAGTGAAGTCGGCAAAAACATTCAGTACTTC,TRBJ2-4,TRBV6-1,many,NA